What follows are 30 T cell receptor beta chains derived from one specimen sequenced in a study of control samples from healthy donors and cancer patients. Profiling relied on immunoSEQ multiplex PCR, and the TCRdb table lists in-frame clones only, not all of them. The profile shows 120,000 or so clones, almost 95% of them singletons. The sequenced sample consisted of PBMCs. The source is a man older than 75 with head and neck cancer.

This chain uses TRBV19 with TRBJ1-5; D is undetermined. This CDR3 is built from 13 residues. The germline CDR1 and CDR2 sequences are LNHDA and SQIVND (reference sequence). V was clipped by 5 bases and J by 3 bases, with 8 bases between them. CDR3 DNA sequence: TGTGCCAGTAGTTCGGCATTCAATCAGCCCCAGCATTTT. Translating it yields CASSSAFNQPQHF.

The V and J genes are TRBV5-1 and TRBJ2-2, with TRBD1 matching 12 bases. Germline V CDR1 and CDR2: SGHRS, YFSETQ. The V and J ends lost 5 bases and 2 bases, in that order; junction bases with no gene match: 1. The CDR3 has 15 residues. The CDR3 sequence is CASRGTGGNTGELFF. In DNA form, the CDR3 reads TGCGCCAGCAGAGGGACAGGGGGCAACACCGGGGAGCTGTTTTTT.

The chain employs TRBV5-8 and TRBJ1-1; no clear D gene. Trimming cost V 2 bases and J 1 base, with 6 bases left between them. CDR1 and CDR2 (germline): SGHTS, YDEGEE. CDR3 length: 13 residues. In DNA, the CDR3 is TGTGCCAGCAGCTTACAAGCGAACACTGAAGCTTTCTTT. Residues: CASSLQANTEAFF.

The rearrangement links TRBV7-9 to TRBJ2-3, with D possibly matching TRBD1 (6 bases). Trimming took 5 bases from V and 3 from J, leaving 6 bases between them. Looked up from germline, CDR1 is SEHNR and CDR2 is FQNEAQ (reference sequence). This CDR3 is 12 amino acids long. CDR3 in amino acids: CASSTGTDTQYF. The CDR3, as DNA: TGTGCCAGCAGCACAGGGACAGATACGCAGTATTTT.

The chain employs TRBV27 and TRBJ1-5, with 10 bases identical to TRBD1. Germline V gene sequence: CDR1 MNHEY, CDR2 SMNVEV (reference sequence). The CDR3 has 15 residues. J was trimmed by 3 bases and V by 5 bases; bases with no gene match: 4. DNA for the CDR3: TGTGCCAGCAGTCGAGGGACAGGGGTCAATCAGCCCCAGCATTTT. This sequence encodes CASSRGTGVNQPQHF.

This clone was seen only once. The chain joins TRBV5-1 to TRBJ1-1; 7 bases are a match to TRBD1. Per the germline V gene, CDR1 is SGHRS and CDR2 is YFSETQ. CDR3 length: 14 residues. J was trimmed by 0 bases and V by 5 bases; bases with no gene match: 4. The CDR3 reads CASRDRSMNTEAFF. CDR3 nucleotide sequence: TGCGCCAGCAGGGACAGGTCCATGAACACTGAAGCTTTCTTT.

This clone was counted a few times. This chain uses TRBV7-8 with TRBJ2-7, with TRBD2 matching 7 bases. From germline, CDR1 is SGHVS and CDR2 FQNEAQ. This CDR3 contains 14 residues. V was pared by 4 bases and J by 2 bases, with 5 bases of the junction left unmatched. CDR3 sequence (DNA): TGTGCCAGCAGCTACACCGGGACTACCTACGAGCAGTACTTC. It encodes CASSYTGTTYEQYF.

The chain combines TRBV9 with TRBJ2-1; perhaps TRBD2 as D (6 bases). This CDR3 comprises 16 residues. Germline CDR1 reads SGDLS; CDR2 reads YYNGEE. Trimming shortened V by 0 bases and J by 2 bases, and 12 bases separated the two germline ends. As DNA, the CDR3 is TGTGCCAGCAGCGTAGCTGGGCGGGGCCCCTACAATGAGCAGTTCTTC. Protein: CASSVAGRGPYNEQFF. The full variable domain, rest sourced from reference TRBV9 and TRBJ2-1, is DSGVTQTPKHLITATGQRVTLRCSPRSGDLSVYWYQQSLDQGLQFLIQYYNGEERAKGNILERFSAQQFPDLHSELNLSSLELGDSALYFCASSVAGRGPYNEQFFGPGTRLTVL.

This sequence joins TRBV10-1 and TRBJ2-5; either TRBD1 or TRBD2 may supply D (5 bases each). The CDR3 has 14 amino acids. V lost 0 bases and J lost 5, with 10 bases in between. Looked up from germline, CDR1 is WNHNN and CDR2 is SYGVQD (reference sequence). The CDR3 sequence is CASSESMGPETQYF. CDR3 DNA: TGCGCCAGCAGTGAGTCGATGGGACCGGAGACCCAGTACTTC.

The J gene is TRBJ1-3, the V gene TRBV3-1 (or the pseudogene TRBV3-2); perhaps TRBD1 as D (5 bases). This CDR3 is built from 14 residues. V was shortened by 0 bases and J by 2 bases, with 5 bases between the two germline ends. CDR1 and CDR2 from the germline V gene are LGHDT and YNNKEL (reference sequence). The DNA of the CDR3 is TGTGCCAGCAGCCAAGAAGGGGCTGGAAACACCATATATTTT. As protein: CASSQEGAGNTIYF.

The V gene is TRBV11-3, the J gene TRBJ2-5, with 10 bases identical to TRBD2. Trimming took 5 bases from V and 2 from J; bases not matched to a gene: 5. Germline V gene data show CDR1 as SGHNT and CDR2 as YENEEA. The CDR3 has 15 residues. CDR3 sequence reads: CASSPGLARQETQYF. The CDR3 DNA follows: TGTGCCAGCAGCCCGGGACTAGCGAGACAAGAGACCCAGTACTTC. The full variable domain, in which reference TRBV11-3 and TRBJ2-5 provide the parts outside the CDR3, is EAGVVQSPRYKIIEKKQPVAFWCNPISGHNTLYWYLQNLGQGPELLIRYENEEAVDDSQLPKDRFSAERLKGVDSTLKIQPAELGDSAVYLCASSPGLARQETQYFGPGTRLLVL.

The chain is built from TRBV7-8 and TRBJ2-3; 8 nucleotides align to TRBD2. This CDR3 contains 18 residues. J lost 2 bases, V lost 4 bases, and 14 bases had no gene match. Germline lookup yields CDR1 SGHVS and CDR2 FQNEAQ. CDR3 DNA: TGTGCCAGCAGCTCCATCGCGGGTTGGCGGGGGGACACAGATACGCAGTATTTT. Translation: CASSSIAGWRGDTDTQYF.

V and J are TRBV5-6 and TRBJ2-1; no clear D. Trimming took 1 base from V and 0 from J, leaving 5 bases between them. The CDR3 contains 14 residues. Germline values: CDR1 SGHDT, CDR2 YYEEEE. In nucleotides, the CDR3 is TGTGCCAGCAGCTTGACTGGCTCCTACAATGAGCAGTTCTTC. This encodes CASSLTGSYNEQFF.

V is TRBV5-1 and J is TRBJ2-5; 9 positions agree with TRBD2. The length of the CDR3 is 16 residues. After removal of 2 bases from V and 7 bases from J, the junction contained 12 bases not matched to a gene. From germline, CDR1 is SGHRS and CDR2 YFSETQ. CDR3 nucleotides: TGCGCCAGCAGCTTAAGGCTAGCGGGGAGTAGTGGGACCCAGTACTTC. It is translated as CASSLRLAGSSGTQYF.

J is TRBJ1-2 and V is TRBV5-8, with D unclear. Germline V lookup: CDR1 SGHTS, CDR2 YDEGEE. Trimming removed 5 bases from V and 8 bases from J, with 10 bases in between. This CDR3 contains 11 residues. The CDR3 here is CASSWVEGYTF. CDR3 in DNA: TGTGCCAGCAGTTGGGTAGAAGGCTACACCTTC. Variable domain in full (rest from reference TRBV5-8 and TRBJ1-2): EAGVTQSPTHLIKTRGQQATLRCSPISGHTSVYWYQQALGLGLQFLLWYDEGEERNRGNFPPRFSGRQFPNYSSELNVNALELEDSALYLCASSWVEGYTFGSGTRLTVV.

The V gene is TRBV9, the J gene TRBJ1-4; D unresolved. There are 15 residues in the CDR3. Germline V gene sequence: CDR1 SGDLS, CDR2 YYNGEE. V was shortened by 3 bases and J by 3 bases, with 12 bases between the two germline ends. This CDR3 is CASSDRTDPNEKLFF. CDR3 DNA sequence: TGTGCCAGCAGCGACCGGACGGATCCTAATGAAAAACTGTTTTTT.

This chain uses TRBV20-1 with TRBJ1-2; TRBD1 matches 8 bases. V trimming: 5 bases; J trimming: 2 bases; junction bases outside the gene matches: 7. The CDR3 sequence is 14 residues long. Germline-derived CDR1 and CDR2 are DFQATT and SNEGSKA (reference sequence). CDR3 DNA sequence: TGCAGTGCTGGTGAGACAGGGGCCAACTATGGCTACACCTTC. Residues: CSAGETGANYGYTF.

The rearrangement uses TRBV24-1 and TRBJ1-2; D unresolved. The length of the CDR3 is 12 residues. Germline assignment: CDR1 KGHDR and CDR2 SFDVKD. Trimming cost V 3 bases and J 6 bases, with 7 bases left between them. Here the CDR3 DNA reads TGTGCCACCAGTGATAATCGGGATGGCTACACCTTC. It translates to CATSDNRDGYTF.

V usage is TRBV11-2 and J usage is TRBJ2-7; D is undetermined. Germline values: CDR1 SGHAT, CDR2 FQNNGV. The CDR3 consists of 11 residues. The V end was cut by 5 bases, the J end by 7 bases, with 9 bases between. CDR3 DNA: TGTGCCAGCAGCCCCCTCCGGGAGCAGTACTTC. Protein: CASSPLREQYF.

This chain joins TRBV10-3 and TRBJ2-2, with 8 bases matching TRBD1. The CDR3 totals 13 residues. Losses at the gene ends were 7 bases for V and 4 bases for J; bases not matched to a gene: 2. From germline, CDR1 is ENHRY and CDR2 SYGVKD. CDR3 DNA sequence: TGTGCCATCACGGACAGGGCCACCGGGGAGCTGTTTTTT. The encoded protein is CAITDRATGELFF.

Only one count was recorded for this clone. V and J are TRBV12-3 or TRBV12-4 and TRBJ2-7; 9 bases line up with TRBD1. The CDR3 spans 12 residues. With V trimmed by 7 bases and J by 6 bases, 4 bases remained unmatched. CDR3 DNA sequence: TGTGCCAGCACCGGACAGGGGACCGAGCAGTACTTC. Translating it yields CASTGQGTEQYF.

The chain combines TRBV5-6 with TRBJ2-5; D is perhaps TRBD2 (6 bases). V was clipped by 1 base and J by 1 base, with 14 bases between them. Germline loops: CDR1 SGHDT, CDR2 YYEEEE. CDR3 length: 16 amino acids. The CDR3 coding sequence is TGTGCCAGCAGCTTGATGGCGGGGAGGAGCCAAGAGACCCAGTACTTC. Its protein is CASSLMAGRSQETQYF.

The genes are TRBV10-1 and TRBJ1-6, with D perhaps TRBD1 (5 bases). Per germline, CDR1 WNHNN and CDR2 SYGVQD (reference sequence). The ends were cut back, 6 bases at V and 7 bases at J, with 10 bases in the middle. The CDR3 consists of 13 residues. CDR3 amino acids: CASSRDGNSPLHF. CDR3 sequence (DNA): TGCGCCAGCAGCCGGGACGGGAATTCACCCCTCCACTTT.

The chain links TRBV29-1 to TRBJ2-5, with 8 bases that match TRBD2. The J segment lost 1 base and the V segment lost 8 bases, leaving 9 bases of the junction unmatched. The CDR3 has 14 amino acids. Germline CDR1 reads SQVTM; CDR2 reads ANQGSEA. The CDR3 region is CSSGGGGIQETQYF. The CDR3 nucleotides are TGCAGCTCCGGGGGCGGGGGGATCCAAGAGACCCAGTACTTC.

The chain is built from TRBV19 and TRBJ1-3; D gene uncertain. The CDR3 length is 17 residues. The germline CDR1 and CDR2 sequences are LNHDA and SQIVND (reference sequence). V was clipped by 5 bases and J by 3 bases, with 20 bases between them. The CDR3 sequence: CASSPQFARTRGNTIYF. Here the CDR3 DNA reads TGTGCCAGTAGTCCCCAATTTGCTAGAACGCGTGGAAACACCATATATTTT.

This chain connects TRBV6-5 to TRBJ1-5; D is undetermined. Trimming cost V 7 bases and J 6 bases, with 13 bases left between them. The CDR3 extends over 13 amino acids. CDR1 MNHEY and CDR2 SVGAGI come from the germline V gene. The CDR3 region has the DNA TGTGCCAGCATGATCACCCCCCTTCAGCCCCAGCATTTT. Encoded protein: CASMITPLQPQHF.

The chain carries TRBV9 and TRBJ2-1; D is possibly TRBD1 or TRBD2 (7 bases each). Germline V gene data show CDR1 as SGDLS and CDR2 as YYNGEE. CDR3 length: 16 residues. Trimming shortened V by 4 bases and J by 4 bases, and 18 bases separated the two germline ends. The CDR3 coding sequence is TGTGCCAGCAGCTCCCGTCAGGGGGGGTTTTACAATGAGCAGTTCTTC. Its translation: CASSSRQGGFYNEQFF.

The chain is built from TRBV5-1 and TRBJ2-5; D remains unclear. This CDR3 is 16 amino acids long. Germline-derived CDR1 and CDR2 are SGHRS and YFSETQ. V was trimmed by 0 bases and J by 5 bases, leaving 17 bases between them. The CDR3 DNA reads TGCGCCAGCAGCTTGGGACCTAACCGAAGGCGGGAGACCCAGTACTTC. Encoded protein: CASSLGPNRRRETQYF.

CDR3 coding DNA: TGTGCCAGCAGCCGGACGGGGACAGGCGCCAGCTCCTATAATTCACCCCTCCACTTT. Its translation is CASSRTGTGASSYNSPLHF. The chain joins TRBV7-8 to TRBJ1-6; 8 bases are shared with TRBD1. The V gene's germline CDR1 is SGHVS and CDR2 FQNEAQ. The V gene end was trimmed by 5 bases and the J gene end by 0 bases; junction bases not matched to a gene: 12. The length of the CDR3 is 19 residues.

The chain uses TRBV4-3 and TRBJ2-2; 8 positions match TRBD1. In germline, CDR1 is LGHNA, CDR2 YSLEER. Trimming removed 3 bases from V and 9 bases from J; junction bases left unmatched: 6. The length of the CDR3 is 14 residues. Here the CDR3 reads CASSHRTGFWELFF. CDR3 sequence (DNA): TGCGCCAGCAGCCATAGGACAGGGTTTTGGGAGCTGTTTTTT.